This T cell receptor (beta chain) was documented in a study of neurological immune-mediated disorders. Study context: The 35 or so patients with multiple sclerosis comprised about 31 relapsing-remitting cases and 3 secondary progressive cases.

For the unsorted libraries, 2 million PBMCs stored at -80 C served as input. As for the cDNA, it was generated by 5'RACE with 10-nucleotide random UMIs. TCRdb re-called the 5' RACE reads with MiXCR, one entry per CDR3 protein. The table records about 65,000 distinct CDR3 sequences, approximately 4.2% of them present only once. This clonotype appeared many times. The antigen is undetermined. The ends were cut back, 5 bases at V and 2 bases at J, with 10 bases in the middle. The CDR3 contains 14 residues. Germline CDR1 is MDHEN and CDR2 is SYDVKM. The study, taken as a whole, reports: The absence of any CDR3 amino acid sequence shared by expanded clones across subjects suggests that repertoires were private in all groups.

Sample: PBMCs. The TCR originated in a man aged 50-59 years with multiple sclerosis. The chain carries TRBV28 and TRBJ1-3, with TRBD1 as a possible D gene (6 bases). The CDR3 protein is CASSRGGTGNTIYF. The CDR3 DNA sequence: TGTGCCAGCAGTCGAGGGGGGACTGGAAACACCATATATTTT.